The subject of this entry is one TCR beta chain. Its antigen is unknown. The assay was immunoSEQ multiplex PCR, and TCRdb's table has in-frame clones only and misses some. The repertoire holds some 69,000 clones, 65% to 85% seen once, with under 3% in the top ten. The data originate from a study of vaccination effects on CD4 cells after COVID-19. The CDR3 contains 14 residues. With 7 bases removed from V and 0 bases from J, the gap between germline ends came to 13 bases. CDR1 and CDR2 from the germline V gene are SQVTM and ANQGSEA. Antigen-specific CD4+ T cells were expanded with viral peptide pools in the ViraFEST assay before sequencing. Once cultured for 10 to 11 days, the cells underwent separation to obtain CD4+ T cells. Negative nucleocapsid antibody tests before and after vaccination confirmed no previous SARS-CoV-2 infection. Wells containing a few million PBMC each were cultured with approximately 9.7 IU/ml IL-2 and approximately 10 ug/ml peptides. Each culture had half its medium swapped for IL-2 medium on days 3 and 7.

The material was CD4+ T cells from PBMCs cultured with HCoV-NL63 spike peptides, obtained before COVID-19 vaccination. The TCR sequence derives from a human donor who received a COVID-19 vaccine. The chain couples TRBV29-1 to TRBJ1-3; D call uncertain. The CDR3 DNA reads TGCAGCGCCGATGGCATGATCTCTGGAAACACCATATATTTT. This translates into CSADGMISGNTIYF.